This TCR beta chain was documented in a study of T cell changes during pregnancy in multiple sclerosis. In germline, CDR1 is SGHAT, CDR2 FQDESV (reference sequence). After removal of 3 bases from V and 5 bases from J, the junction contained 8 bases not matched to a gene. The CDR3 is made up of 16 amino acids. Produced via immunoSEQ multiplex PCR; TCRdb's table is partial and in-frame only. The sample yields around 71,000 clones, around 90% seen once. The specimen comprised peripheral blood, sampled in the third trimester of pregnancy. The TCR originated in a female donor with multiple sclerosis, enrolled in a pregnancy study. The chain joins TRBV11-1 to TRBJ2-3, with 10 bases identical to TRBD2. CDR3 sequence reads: CASSFHLAGDVDTQYF. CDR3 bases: TGTGCCAGCAGCTTTCATCTAGCGGGAGATGTAGATACGCAGTATTTT.